One T cell receptor (beta chain) is described in this entry. This clone occurred once. What this receptor recognizes is not known. Nothing much larger sits one base from this clone, and base qualities are not available. This sample is part of a study of cytomegalovirus exposure and HLA in healthy donors (dated by TCRdb to about 2017). Concerning the study at large: In an earlier analysis of some 550 of the donors, 276 Gb of sequence data and approximately 100 million unique TCR beta sequences from about 190 million T cells were reported. Approximately 310 gigabases of sequencing data and roughly 81 million unique TCR sequences made up an early release that covered several hundred HLA-typed donors. Of the 350 to 400 genotyped donors, approximately 82% fell in the genetic ancestry cluster associated with self-reported Caucasian donors. The aim of the study was to test whether cataloging public T cell receptors could identify signatures of past pathogen exposure. The study used immunosequencing to profile the T cell repertoires of several hundred subjects and linked those repertoires to cytomegalovirus serostatus. A separate validation cohort of roughly 110 different subjects was used in addition to the 666-subject first cohort. To predict cytomegalovirus infection status, the study combined high-throughput TCR immunosequencing, statistical association of individual TCRs with disease status, and machine learning. In a later analysis, previously published TCR beta repertoires from about 670 donors were re-analyzed and high-resolution HLA genotyping was added so that TCR occurrence patterns could be studied. In the later analysis, no new phenotypic data were used to find candidate immune exposures; instead, reliance was placed on TCR beta sequences and their occurrence across donors. In an earlier analysis of 500 to 650 of the donors, high-throughput TCR beta sequencing was used to judge whether each TCR beta V gene segment behaved as functional or pseudogenic. Donor age, sex, ethnicity and CMV serostatus were collected together with the repertoire data. A later genetic analysis used genome-wide SNP genotypes for about three fifths of the 666 donors, treating that subset as a discovery cohort. Every discovery cohort repertoire had been produced on one sequencing platform. Class I and class II HLA loci were covered by the typing at four-digit resolution. Typing coverage varied by locus: about 620-630 donors for A, B, C, DRB1 and DQB1; some 520 for DQA1; about 600 for DPA1; approximately 470 for DPB1. Roughly 5 DR-DQ haplotypes were handled as single units for association and clustering, since linkage in the cohort was strong. On average, 235,054 unique TCR beta nucleotide sequences were sequenced per donor among about 400 genotyped donors of the cohort, with roughly 18% of those sequences being non-productive.

In total, roughly 710 healthy bone marrow donors made up the cohort. At the time of sampling, all cohort members were nominally healthy, though unrecorded immune exposures were likely present. The donor was CMV seronegative and belonged to the group of around 350 seronegative cohort members. Each donor provided a peripheral blood sample, and peripheral blood mononuclear cells were used for TCR beta sequencing. Genomic DNA was extracted from the blood cell samples with the Qiagen DNeasy Blood Extraction Kit. From the germline V gene (reference sequence), CDR1 is LNHDA and CDR2 is SQIVND. The CDR3 measures 14 amino acids from cysteine to phenylalanine. Solely the CDR3 DNA is kept, with 42 bases framed from the first base. At the junction V is shortened by 5 bases and J by 2 bases, with 11 bases in between. The library was produced with the immunoSEQ multiplex PCR assay. A mixture of 60 forward primers for TCR Vbeta segments and 13 reverse primers for TCR Jbeta segments was used in the multiplex PCR. A multiplex PCR assay on genomic DNA amplified the CDR3 region of rearranged TCR beta genes. The amplified TCR beta libraries were sequenced on the Illumina HiSeq System as 87-base-pair reads. The authors processed their data as follows. A later analysis counted tens of millions of unique TCR beta chains across the 600 to 850 repertoires, and roughly 10 million of these chains were shared by at least two donors. A nearest-neighbor algorithm error-corrected the raw reads and collapsed the reads into unique sequences, merging closely related sequences to remove PCR and sequencing errors. To assign V, D and J gene segments, CDR3 sequences were aligned to IMGT reference sequences. For a sequence to be retained, a match of at least six nucleotides to both a V gene segment and a J gene segment was required. A rearrangement was called productive if the CDR3 had no stop codons and remained in frame with V and J, and every other rearrangement was called non-productive. CDR3 was defined according to IMGT convention as the region running from the second conserved V-encoded cysteine to the conserved J-encoded phenylalanine. The earlier analysis of some 600 of the donors excluded sequences that lacked an unambiguous match to a single V gene segment. An earlier analysis of a few hundred of the donors called V segments functional above 56.7% productive rearrangements and segregating when the between-donor standard deviation exceeded 5%. A statistical classification framework was developed to diagnose cytomegalovirus status using the catalog of TCR beta chain sequences. In a later analysis, V and J genes were assigned by comparing TCR nucleotide sequences against IMGT/GENE-DB human TR gene sequences. A later analysis assigned CDR3 sequences and most-parsimonious VDJ recombination scenarios with the TCRdist pipeline. A later analysis defined each TCR beta chain by its CDR3 amino acid sequence plus V-gene family, and excluded reads lacking a unique V-gene family. To address suspected cross-contamination and a sequencing artifact, a later analysis removed a few hundred highly shared, low-generation-probability nucleotide sequences. In a later analysis, a clonal expansion index was calculated for each public chain from normalized within-repertoire ranks of inferred template counts. In a later analysis, generation probabilities were computed with a VDJ recombination model fitted to out-of-frame rearrangements, and the resulting probabilities were checked against IGoR. In a later analysis, TCR-TCR, TCR-HLA and TCR-CMV co-occurrence was scored with hypergeometric tests, and a repertoire-size bias correction was applied to TCR pairs. False discovery rates were estimated in a later analysis by permuting HLA or CMV assignments 20 times. In a later analysis, co-occurring TCRs were grouped using DBSCAN, with TCRdist sequence similarity added in when clustering inside HLA-allele-positive subsets. For co-occurrence clustering, repertoires with fewer than 30,000 or more than 120,000 public chains were excluded, along with five or six repertoires with anomalous nucleotide sharing. TCRdb stores this immuneACCESS table with in-frame sequences only. Part of the clones is absent; in the studies checked, under half of the shortfall reflects unresolved V genes, and no reason is known for the rest. The V and J calls and clone size were taken over from that table, and D and trimming were inferred from the DNA. The sample has 140,000 to 150,000 clones on record, about 77% of them singletons. Of the sample, 3% to 5% is held by the ten largest clones.

On the study overall, not on this receptor specifically: A further reported finding was that TCR beta sequences accurately predicted the HLA-A and HLA-B alleles for most subjects in the first cohort. In this cohort, only TCR beta chains were sequenced, and detectable features were limited by the absence of alpha or paired-chain data. According to a later analysis, parvovirus B19, influenza, CMV and Epstein-Barr virus appeared linked to several top co-occurrence clusters. The classifier was reported to diagnose cytomegalovirus status with high specificity and sensitivity in both the original and validation cohorts. A later analysis found that most CMV-associated TCR beta chains appeared HLA-restricted, with HLA associations seemingly driven largely by CMV exposure. Presence/absence analyses assumed roughly uniform sequencing depth across donors, an assumption that may not hold. A group of highly shared sequence variants was considered likely to be a technical artifact of the sequencing pipeline. Correlated functional status among segregating V segments might be attributable to linkage disequilibrium, but an unknown experimental factor could not be ruled out. When HLA alleles, especially DR and DQ, strongly co-occurred, TCR associations were difficult to assign to individual alleles. The study listed 164 TCR beta chains as associated with cytomegalovirus. Some IMGT-functional V segments, including TRBV6-2 and TRBV6-3, could not be told apart with the 87-base-pair reads, so those segments were excluded. V-gene and J-gene trimming of TCR beta chains was associated with a missense DCLRE1C variant in a later genetic analysis, and the association was replicated in an independent cohort. According to a later genetic analysis, donors in an Asian-associated ancestry cluster had fewer N-insertions in productive TCRs than the approximately 670-donor mean. A later analysis found that HLA-associated TCR beta chains were more clonally expanded and had lower generation probabilities than equally common non-associated chains. The earlier analysis of nearly 600 of the donors excluded about 16 rarely observed V segments, including chromosome 9 orphons, because counts were too low. Because HLA typing was unavailable for some donors at each locus, only the typed subset was used in association tests. The authors suggested that the approach could potentially be generalized to other disease states and immunological phenotypes. A later analysis found that TCR association rates varied across HLA loci, with DRB1 alleles showing the most associated TCRs and HLA-C alleles the fewest. At a false discovery rate of 0.05, a later analysis linked 16,951 TCR beta sequences to specific HLA alleles. Immune exposure information for the cohort was limited to CMV serostatus. While some public TCRs were present in many individuals, most TCR sequences turned up only very rarely across donors. In vitro tests confirmed that a few of the cytomegalovirus-associated TCR beta chains recognize cytomegalovirus antigens. In an earlier analysis of 587 of the donors, most TCR beta V segments were observed in productive rearrangements about 87% or about 30% of the time, broadly matching IMGT annotations.

The TCR sequence derives from a male donor in good health and CMV-seronegative. Sequencing was performed on PBMCs. The chain uses TRBV19 and TRBJ2-3, with the D gene uncertain. The bases read TGTGCCAGTAGTGTAGCTAGATCCACAGATACGCAGTATTTT. Translated, this gives CASSVARSTDTQYF.